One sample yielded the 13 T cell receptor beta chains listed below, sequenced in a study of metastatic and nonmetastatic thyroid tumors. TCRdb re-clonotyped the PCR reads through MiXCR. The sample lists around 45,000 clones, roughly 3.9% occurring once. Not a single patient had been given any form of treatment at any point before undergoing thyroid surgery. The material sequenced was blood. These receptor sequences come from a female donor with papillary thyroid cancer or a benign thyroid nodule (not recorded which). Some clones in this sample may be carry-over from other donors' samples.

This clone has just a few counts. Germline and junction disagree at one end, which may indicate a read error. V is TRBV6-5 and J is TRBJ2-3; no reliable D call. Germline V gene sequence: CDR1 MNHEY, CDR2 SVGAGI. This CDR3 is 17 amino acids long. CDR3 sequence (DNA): TGTGGCAGCAGTTACTCAGGCTCCTACGAAGGCACAGATACGCAGTATTTT. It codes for CGSSYSGSYEGTDTQYF.

CDR3 sequence: CASSRLASFTYNEQFF. CDR3 bases: TGTGCCAGCAGTCGACTAGCGAGTTTCACCTACAATGAGCAGTTCTTC. V is TRBV7-4 and J is TRBJ2-1, with 8 bases that match TRBD2. The CDR3 is made up of 16 amino acids. The junction had 9 bases not matched to a gene; V was cut back by 6 bases and J by 2 bases. Germline V gene lookup returns CDR1 SGHVT and CDR2 SQSDAQ. Supplemented by reference TRBV7-4 and TRBJ2-1, the full variable domain reads GAGVSQSPRYKVAKRGRDVALRCDSISGHVTLYWYRQTLGQGSEVLTYSQSDAQRDKSGRPSGRFSAERPERSVSTLKIQRTEQGDSAVYLCASSRLASFTYNEQFFGPGTRLTVL.

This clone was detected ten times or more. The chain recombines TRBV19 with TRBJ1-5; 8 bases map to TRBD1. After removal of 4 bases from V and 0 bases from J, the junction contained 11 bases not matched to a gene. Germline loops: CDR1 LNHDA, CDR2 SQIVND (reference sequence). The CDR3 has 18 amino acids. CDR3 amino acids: CASSNTRDRFYSNQPQHF. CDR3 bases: TGTGCCAGTAGTAACACCAGGGACAGGTTCTATAGCAATCAGCCCCAGCATTTT.

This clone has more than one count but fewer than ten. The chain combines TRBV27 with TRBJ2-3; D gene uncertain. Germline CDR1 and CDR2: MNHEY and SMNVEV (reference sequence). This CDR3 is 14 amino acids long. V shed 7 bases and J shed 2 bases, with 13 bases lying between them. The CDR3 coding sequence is TGTGCCAGCACCATGGACCGCACCACAGATACGCAGTATTTT. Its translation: CASTMDRTTDTQYF.

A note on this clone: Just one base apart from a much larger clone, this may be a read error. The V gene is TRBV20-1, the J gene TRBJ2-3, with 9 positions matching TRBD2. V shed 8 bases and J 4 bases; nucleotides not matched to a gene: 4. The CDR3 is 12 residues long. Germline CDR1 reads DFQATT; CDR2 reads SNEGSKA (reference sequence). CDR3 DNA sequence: TGCAGTTCAGTAGCGGGAGCAGATACGCAGTATTTT. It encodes CSSVAGADTQYF.

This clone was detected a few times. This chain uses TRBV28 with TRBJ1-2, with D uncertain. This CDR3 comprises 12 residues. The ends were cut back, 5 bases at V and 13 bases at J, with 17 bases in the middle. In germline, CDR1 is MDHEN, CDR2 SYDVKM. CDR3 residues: CASSPPFGRLTF. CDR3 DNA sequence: TGTGCCAGCAGTCCTCCCTTCGGGAGACTCACCTTC.

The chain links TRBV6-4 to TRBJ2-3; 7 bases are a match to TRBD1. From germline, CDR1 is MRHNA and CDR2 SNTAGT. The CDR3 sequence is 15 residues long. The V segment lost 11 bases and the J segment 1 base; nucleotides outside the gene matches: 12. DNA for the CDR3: TGTGCCTGCAAATCTACAGGGGACCGCACAGATACGCAGTATTTT. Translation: CACKSTGDRTDTQYF.

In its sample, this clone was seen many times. The CDR3, as DNA: TGTGCCAGCAGCCATTATAGCGGGAGGGGCTACAATGAGCAGTTCTTC. This sequence encodes CASSHYSGRGYNEQFF. The rearrangement uses TRBV3-1 and TRBJ2-1; TRBD2 matches 11 bases. The CDR3 contains 16 residues. V shed 3 bases, J shed 3 bases, and the junction held 4 bases outside the gene matches. Germline V gene data show CDR1 as LGHDT and CDR2 as YNNKEL (reference sequence).

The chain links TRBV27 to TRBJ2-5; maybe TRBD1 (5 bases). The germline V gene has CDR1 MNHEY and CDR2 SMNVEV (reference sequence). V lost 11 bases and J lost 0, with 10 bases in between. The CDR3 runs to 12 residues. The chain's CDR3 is CAWGRDQETQYF. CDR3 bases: TGTGCCTGGGGCCGTGACCAAGAGACCCAGTACTTC.

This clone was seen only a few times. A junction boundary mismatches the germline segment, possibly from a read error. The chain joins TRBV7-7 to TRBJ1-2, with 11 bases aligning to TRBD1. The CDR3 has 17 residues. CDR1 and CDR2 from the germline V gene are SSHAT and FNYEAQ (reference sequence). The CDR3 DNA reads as TGTGCTAGCAGCTTATCGGACAGGGGGCGGGTGGACTATGGCTACACCTTC. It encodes CASSLSDRGRVDYGYTF.

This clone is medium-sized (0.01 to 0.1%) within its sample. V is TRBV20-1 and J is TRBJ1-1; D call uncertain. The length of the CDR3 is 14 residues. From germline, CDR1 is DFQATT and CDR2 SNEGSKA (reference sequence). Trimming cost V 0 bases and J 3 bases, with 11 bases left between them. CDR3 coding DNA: TGCAGTGCTAGAGATACGGGTAAAGACACTGAAGCTTTCTTT. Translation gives CSARDTGKDTEAFF.

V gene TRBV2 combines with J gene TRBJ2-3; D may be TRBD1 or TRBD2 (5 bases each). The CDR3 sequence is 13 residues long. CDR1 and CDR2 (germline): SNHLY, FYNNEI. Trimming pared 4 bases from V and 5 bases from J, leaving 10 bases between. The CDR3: CASSGGSGDTQYF. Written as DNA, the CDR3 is TGTGCCAGCAGTGGGGGGTCCGGAGATACGCAGTATTTT. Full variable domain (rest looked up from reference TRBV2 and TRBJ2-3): EPEVTQTPSHQVTQMGQEVILRCVPISNHLYFYWYRQILGQKVEFLVSFYNNEISEKSEIFDDQFSVERPDGSNFTLKIRSTKLEDSAMYFCASSGGSGDTQYFGPGTRLTVL.

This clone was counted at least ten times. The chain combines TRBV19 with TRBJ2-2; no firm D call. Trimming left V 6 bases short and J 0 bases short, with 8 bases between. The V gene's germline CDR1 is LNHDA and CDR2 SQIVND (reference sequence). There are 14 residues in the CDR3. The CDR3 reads CASRQVTNTGELFF. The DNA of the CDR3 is TGTGCCAGTAGGCAGGTAACGAACACCGGGGAGCTGTTTTTT.